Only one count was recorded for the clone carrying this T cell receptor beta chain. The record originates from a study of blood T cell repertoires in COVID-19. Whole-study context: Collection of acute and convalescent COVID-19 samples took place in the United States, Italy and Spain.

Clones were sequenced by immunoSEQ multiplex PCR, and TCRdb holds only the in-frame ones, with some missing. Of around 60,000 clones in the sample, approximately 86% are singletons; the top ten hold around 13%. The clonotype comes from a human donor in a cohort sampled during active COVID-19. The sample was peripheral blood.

In DNA form, the CDR3 reads TGTGCCAGCACCCCAGGTACGCCTGGGGCGCGGGAGCAGTACTTC. Translation gives CASTPGTPGAREQYF. The rearrangement uses TRBV6-5 and TRBJ2-7; maybe TRBD1 (5 bases). Trimming removed 7 bases at V and 7 bases at J, with 23 bases between. The germline gives CDR1 MNHEY, CDR2 SVGAGI. The CDR3 loop spans 15 amino acids.